The source of this TCR beta chain is a study of PD-1 blockade in classical Hodgkin lymphoma. Across the whole study: Nivolumab was given intravenously to patients at 3 mg/kg every 2 weeks.

Relapse was seen in all patients after autologous stem cell transplantation, and brentuximab vedotin exposure was variable. The CDR3 contains 14 residues. V was pared by 1 base and J by 3 bases, with 3 bases of the junction left unmatched. From germline, CDR1 is SGHTA and CDR2 FQGTGA. This clone was seen ten or more times. The same CDR3 can be traced to other DNA sequences in this sample. Sequencing was performed with immunoSEQ multiplex PCR; in TCRdb, only in-frame clones are kept and a portion is missing. The profile shows approximately 52,000 clones, just under 75% of them singletons. The receptor's source is a human donor with classical Hodgkin lymphoma. The V gene is TRBV7-3, the J gene TRBJ2-7; the match to TRBD1 covers 7 bases. The sample here was peripheral blood mononuclear cells (PBMCs), taken before the second cycle of nivolumab. The CDR3 nucleotides read TGTGCCAGCAGCTTAAGCGCAGGGGGCTACGAGCAGTACTTC. Encoded protein: CASSLSAGGYEQYF.